This passage covers 5 T cell receptor beta chains from one sample sequenced in a study of CD8 T cells in ankylosing spondylitis. TCRdb reprocessed the 5' RACE reads via MiXCR and lists one record per CDR3 protein. The profile covers approximately 300,000 distinct CDR3 sequences, with over 15% appearing a single time and roughly 7.4% taken by the ten largest. The source material was blood, either unsorted or a sorted T cell fraction (not recorded which). Receptors were obtained from a male donor with ankylosing spondylitis or in good health (not recorded which).

There are a few counts of this clonotype. The CDR3 sequence is CASSPRTSTSSYNEQFF. The CDR3 nucleotides are TGTGCCAGCAGCCCACGGACTAGCACCAGCTCCTACAATGAGCAGTTCTTC. The chain has TRBV7-8 and TRBJ2-1; 8 nucleotides line up with TRBD2. CDR3 size: 17 residues. Looked up from germline, CDR1 is SGHVS and CDR2 is FQNEAQ. J lost 0 bases, V lost 5 bases, and 9 bases had no gene match.

This clonotype was seen more than once but under ten times. This chain uses TRBV9 with TRBJ1-1, with D perhaps TRBD1 (6 bases). This CDR3 has 15 amino acids. Trimming cost V 2 bases and J 0 bases, with 11 bases left between them. Germline V gene data show CDR1 as SGDLS and CDR2 as YYNGEE. The CDR3 DNA is TGTGCCAGCAGCGTTTACGGGGGCGTGAACACTGAAGCTTTCTTT. As protein: CASSVYGGVNTEAFF.

This clonotype was recorded a few times. The chain recombines TRBV19 with TRBJ1-6, with D perhaps TRBD1 (5 bases). Germline V lookup: CDR1 LNHDA, CDR2 SQIVND (reference sequence). The CDR3 totals 17 residues. Trimming removed 7 bases from V and 0 bases from J, with 16 bases in between. The DNA of the CDR3 is TGTGCCAGTAAGACCCGGGACGGGAGCTCCTATAATTCACCCCTCCACTTT. This codes for CASKTRDGSSYNSPLHF.

This sequence joins TRBV18 and TRBJ1-2, with 8 bases fitting TRBD1. Trimming removed 6 bases from V and 5 bases from J; junction bases left unmatched: 8. The CDR3 sequence is 14 residues long. Germline V lookup: CDR1 KGHSH, CDR2 LQKENI. The CDR3 DNA reads as TGTGCCAGCTCCATCGGGACAGGAGAGTATGGCTACACCTTC. This translates into CASSIGTGEYGYTF. Full variable domain (outside the CDR3, taken from reference TRBV18 and TRBJ1-2): NAGVMQNPRHLVRRRGQEARLRCSPMKGHSHVYWYRQLPEEGLKFMVYLQKENIIDESGMPKERFSAEFPKEGPSILRIQQVVRGDSAAYFCASSIGTGEYGYTFGSGTRLTVV.

This clonotype occurred a few times. The V call is TRBV4-1, the J call TRBJ2-3; TRBD1 matches 8 bases. The junction had 7 bases not matched to a gene; V was cut back by 4 bases and J by 1 base. The CDR3 sequence is 16 residues long. Germline V CDR1 and CDR2: MGHRA, YSYEKL. DNA for the CDR3: TGCGCCAGCAGCCTCAACAGGGGGGTAGGCACAGATACGCAGTATTTT. Protein: CASSLNRGVGTDTQYF.